This T cell receptor beta chain was sequenced for a study of response to subunit inactivated influenza vaccine. Study-wide findings and caveats: Authors suggested seasonal influenza vaccinations each recruit few new T cells.

Trimming removed 0 bases from V and 5 bases from J, with 10 bases in between. Germline V gives CDR1 DFQATT, CDR2 SNEGSKA (reference sequence). The CDR3 covers 13 residues. Using its own MiXCR run on the RT-PCR reads, TCRdb lists one record per CDR3 protein. The table lists 710,000 or so distinct CDR3 sequences, approximately 14% of them singletons. Turning to this clonotype: Its specificity is unknown.

The chain couples TRBV20-1 to TRBJ2-5, with no clear D. This receptor was identified in a man aged 50 to 60 who received an inactivated influenza vaccine. Specimen: PBMCs from blood, collected roughly 12 days after vaccination. CDR3 in DNA: TGCAGTGCTAGAGATCGGGCGCGGGAGACCCAGTACTTC. Amino acids: CSARDRARETQYF.